The 11 T cell receptor beta chains listed next were all sequenced from one sample in a study of a mutant IDH1 vaccine in newly diagnosed glioma. Profiled with immunoSEQ multiplex PCR; TCRdb holds only in-frame clones, not every one. Of 90,000 to 95,000 clones listed, about four fifths are singletons. As for time point: baseline, week 1 (first vaccination visit). Treatment noted: pre-vaccination baseline after standard-of-care therapy. Sequences were derived from PBMCs, sampled from a glioma patient treated with radiotherapy, temozolomide or both. The receptors here all came from a woman between 50 and 59 years old with glioma.

The CDR3 here is CASSHLGQDANYGYTF. In DNA, the CDR3 is TGTGCCAGCAGCCACCTCGGACAGGACGCTAACTATGGCTACACCTTC. The J gene is TRBJ1-2, the V gene TRBV4-2; 7 nucleotides agree with TRBD1. The CDR3 loop spans 16 amino acids. Germline CDR1 LGHNA, CDR2 YNFKEQ. V gave up 3 bases and J gave up 0 bases; unmatched junction bases: 7.

The chain employs TRBV25-1 and TRBJ2-7, with D possibly being TRBD2 (7 bases). Per the germline V gene, CDR1 is MGHDK and CDR2 is SYGVNS. CDR3 length: 14 residues. Trimming shortened V by 2 bases and J by 3 bases, and 11 bases separated the two germline ends. CDR3 in amino acids: CASSEQGRDYEQYF. Written as DNA, the CDR3 is TGTGCCAGCAGTGAACAGGGGAGGGACTACGAGCAGTACTTC.

The V and J genes are TRBV11-2 and TRBJ2-7; 7 bases map to TRBD1. The CDR3 is made up of 14 amino acids. In germline, CDR1 is SGHAT, CDR2 FQNNGV. V lost 3 bases to trimming and J lost 0 bases; unmatched junction nucleotides: 2. The CDR3, as DNA: TGTGCCAGCAGCTTGGGACAGAACTCCTACGAGCAGTACTTC. This sequence encodes CASSLGQNSYEQYF.

This chain links TRBV11-1 with TRBJ1-2; unclear D gene. The CDR3 length is 13 residues. Germline CDR1 and CDR2: SGHAT and FQDESV (reference sequence). V lost 6 bases to trimming and J lost 0 bases, with 8 bases between them. The DNA of the CDR3 is TGTGCCAGCAGAATGGGGTCTAACTATGGCTACACCTTC. This translates into CASRMGSNYGYTF.

This sequence joins TRBV25-1 and TRBJ1-2; 9 bases match TRBD1. V dropped 5 bases and J dropped 8; count of bases not matched to a gene: 15. From germline, CDR1 is MGHDK and CDR2 SYGVNS. This CDR3 comprises 16 residues. This CDR3 is CASSSVPGQGGEGYTF. In DNA, the CDR3 is TGTGCCAGCAGTTCTGTTCCGGGACAGGGAGGAGAGGGCTACACCTTC.

The chain employs TRBV4-3 and TRBJ2-6; D remains unclear. The CDR3 consists of 16 residues. V lost 3 bases, J lost 0 bases, and 9 bases lay in between. Germline-derived CDR1 and CDR2 are LGHNA and YSLEER. In DNA, the CDR3 is TGCGCCAGCAGCCATGTCTGGAGCTCTGGGGCCAACGTCCTGACTTTC. Its translation: CASSHVWSSGANVLTF.

The chain combines TRBV29-1 with TRBJ2-2; the match to TRBD1 covers 8 bases. Germline assignment: CDR1 SQVTM and CDR2 ANQGSEA. Unmatched junction bases numbered 5, after V lost 4 bases and J lost 1 base. The CDR3 spans 15 residues. CDR3 amino acids: CSVGTGSKNTGELFF. CDR3 nucleotides: TGCAGCGTTGGGACAGGGTCAAAGAACACCGGGGAGCTGTTTTTT.

The CDR3 DNA sequence: TGCGCCAGCAGCACTGGGGGGACTTCCCAAGAGACCCAGTACTTC. It translates to CASSTGGTSQETQYF. This sequence joins TRBV5-1 and TRBJ2-5; tentatively, D is TRBD2 (6 bases). This CDR3 spans 15 amino acids. CDR1 is SGHRS, CDR2 YFSETQ, per germline. The germline V and J ends were trimmed by 4 bases and 1 base, with 14 bases remaining between them. The whole variable domain, remainder taken from reference TRBV5-1 and TRBJ2-5, is KAGVTQTPRYLIKTRGQQVTLSCSPISGHRSVSWYQQTPGQGLQFLFEYFSETQRNKGNFPGRFSGRQFSNSRSEMNVSTLELGDSALYLCASSTGGTSQETQYFGPGTRLLVL.

V and J are TRBV5-6 and TRBJ2-7; 8 nucleotides match TRBD1. Looked up from germline, CDR1 is SGHDT and CDR2 is YYEEEE. With 0 bases clipped from V and 0 bases from J, the junction kept 2 bases outside the gene matches. This CDR3 has 15 residues. CDR3 sequence reads: CASSLAGQASYEQYF. In DNA, the CDR3 is TGTGCCAGCAGCTTGGCGGGACAGGCCTCCTACGAGCAGTACTTC.

CDR3 protein: CASSVTGEGYTF. CDR3 coding DNA: TGTGCCAGCAGCGTAACAGGGGAAGGCTACACCTTC. The gene calls are TRBV9 and TRBJ1-2, with 7 bases lining up with TRBD1. V shed 1 base and J 8 bases; nucleotides not matched to a gene: 2. The CDR3 extends over 12 amino acids. Germline lookup yields CDR1 SGDLS and CDR2 YYNGEE.

The rearrangement links TRBV7-9 to TRBJ2-5; D call uncertain. V was clipped by 4 bases and J by 5 bases, with 8 bases between them. The CDR3 totals 12 residues. The germline V gene has CDR1 SEHNR and CDR2 FQNEAQ (reference sequence). The CDR3 DNA follows: TGTGCCAGCAGCTCCGATGTGGAGACCCAGTACTTC. Translated: CASSSDVETQYF.